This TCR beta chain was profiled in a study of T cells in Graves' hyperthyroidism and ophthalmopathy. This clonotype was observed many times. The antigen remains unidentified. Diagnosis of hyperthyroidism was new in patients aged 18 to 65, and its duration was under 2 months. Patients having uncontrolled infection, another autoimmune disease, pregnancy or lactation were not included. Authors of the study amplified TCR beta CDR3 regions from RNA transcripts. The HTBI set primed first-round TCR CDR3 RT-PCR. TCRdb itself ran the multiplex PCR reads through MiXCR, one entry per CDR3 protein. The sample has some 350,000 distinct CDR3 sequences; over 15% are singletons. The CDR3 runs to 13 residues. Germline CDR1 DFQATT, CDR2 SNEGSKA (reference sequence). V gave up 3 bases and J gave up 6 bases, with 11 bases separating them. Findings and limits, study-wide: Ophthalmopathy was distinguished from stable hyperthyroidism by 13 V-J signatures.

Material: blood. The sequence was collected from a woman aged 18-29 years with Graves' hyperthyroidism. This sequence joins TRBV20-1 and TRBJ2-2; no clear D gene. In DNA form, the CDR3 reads TGCAGTGCTAGTAAGCGCGAGGCCGGGGAGCTGTTTTTT. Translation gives CSASKREAGELFF.